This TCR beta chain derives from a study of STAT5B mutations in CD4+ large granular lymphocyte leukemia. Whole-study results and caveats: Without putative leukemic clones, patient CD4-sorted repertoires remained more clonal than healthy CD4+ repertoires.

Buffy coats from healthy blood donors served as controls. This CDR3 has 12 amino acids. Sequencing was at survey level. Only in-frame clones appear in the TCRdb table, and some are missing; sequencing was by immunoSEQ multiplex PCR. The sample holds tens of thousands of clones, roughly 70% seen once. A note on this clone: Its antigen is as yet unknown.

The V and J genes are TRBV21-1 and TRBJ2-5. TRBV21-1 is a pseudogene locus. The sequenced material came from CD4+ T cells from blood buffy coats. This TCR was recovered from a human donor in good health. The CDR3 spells CASRDRPETQYF. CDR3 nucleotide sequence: TGTGCCAGCAGGGATAGGCCAGAGACCCAGTACTTC.